Each of the 15 T cell receptor beta chains below was sequenced from the same sample in a study of cytomegalovirus exposure and HLA in healthy donors. 13 Jbeta primers and 60 Vbeta primers were used for the PCR. The method was immunoSEQ multiplex PCR; TCRdb's version includes in-frame clones alone and lacks a portion of them. Among around 120,000 clones listed, 60% to 85% were seen once. The sequenced sample was PBMCs. Receptor source: a woman in her 30s in good health and CMV-seropositive.

The V and J genes are TRBV4-1 and TRBJ2-7; D might be TRBD1 (5 bases). This CDR3 comprises 17 residues. Per the germline V gene, CDR1 is MGHRA and CDR2 is YSYEKL. V gave up 3 bases and J gave up 5 bases, with 23 bases separating them. This CDR3 is CASSHPQDLVGQNEQYF. The CDR3 DNA sequence: TGCGCCAGCAGCCACCCTCAGGACCTAGTGGGGCAGAACGAGCAGTACTTC.

The V and J genes are TRBV7-2 and TRBJ1-1; the D is unclear. This CDR3 is 11 amino acids long. Germline V gene sequence: CDR1 SGHTA, CDR2 FQGNSA. V was clipped by 4 bases and J by 3 bases, with 3 bases between them. The CDR3 reads CASSSYTEAFF. The CDR3 region has the DNA TGTGCCAGCAGCTCCTACACTGAAGCTTTCTTT. The whole variable domain, filled in from reference TRBV7-2 and TRBJ1-1, reads GAGVSQSPSNKVTEKGKDVELRCDPISGHTALYWYRQSLGQGLEFLIYFQGNSAPDKSGLPSDRFSAERTGGSVSTLTIQRTQQEDSAVYLCASSSYTEAFFGQGTRLTVV.

The rearrangement uses TRBV6-6 and TRBJ2-3; weak D call: TRBD1 (5 bases). Germline V gene data show CDR1 as MNHNY and CDR2 as SVGAGI (reference sequence). Trimming removed 2 bases from V and 1 base from J, with 7 bases in between. This CDR3 spans 14 amino acids. Here the CDR3 reads CASSYGHRTDTQYF. The CDR3 DNA sequence: TGTGCCAGCAGTTACGGACACCGCACAGATACGCAGTATTTT.

The genes are TRBV6-5 and TRBJ2-5, with D unclear. Germline assignment: CDR1 MNHEY and CDR2 SVGAGI. Trimming cost V 0 bases and J 2 bases, with 13 bases left between them. The CDR3 contains 16 residues. DNA of the CDR3: TGTGCCAGCAGTTACTCGGGCCATATCCCGCAAGAGACCCAGTACTTC. Protein sequence: CASSYSGHIPQETQYF.

The rearrangement joins TRBV4-2 to TRBJ1-3; D possibly corresponds to TRBD1 (5 bases). From germline, CDR1 is LGHNA and CDR2 YNFKEQ. The germline V and J ends were trimmed by 3 bases and 5 bases, with 17 bases remaining between them. The CDR3 is 16 amino acids. CDR3 sequence: CASSHPGGRHRNTIYF. CDR3 DNA: TGTGCCAGCAGCCACCCGGGGGGGAGGCATCGAAACACCATATATTTT.

This chain connects TRBV6-5 to TRBJ2-7; the D gene is possibly TRBD1 (5 bases). Trimming removed 0 bases from V and 0 bases from J, with 9 bases in between. Germline V CDR1 and CDR2: MNHEY, SVGAGI. This CDR3 is 15 amino acids long. The CDR3 here is CASSYSNRGSYEQYF. The CDR3 region has the DNA TGTGCCAGCAGTTACTCGAATAGGGGCTCCTACGAGCAGTACTTC.

The chain employs TRBV11-1 and TRBJ2-2, with TRBD2 identical over 10 bases. This CDR3 is built from 17 residues. Germline V gives CDR1 SGHAT, CDR2 FQDESV (reference sequence). The J segment lost 7 bases and the V segment lost 5 bases, leaving 13 bases of the junction unmatched. CDR3 amino acids: CASSPKLSGGEDGELFF. In DNA, the CDR3 is TGTGCCAGCAGCCCTAAGCTAAGCGGGGGGGAGGACGGGGAGCTGTTTTTT.

The V call is TRBV4-1, the J call TRBJ1-2; possibly TRBD1 for D (5 bases). This CDR3 comprises 13 residues. Germline loops: CDR1 MGHRA, CDR2 YSYEKL. With 8 bases removed from V and 3 bases from J, the gap between germline ends came to 13 bases. CDR3 DNA sequence: TGCGCCAGCGCTTTGACAGCAGACTATGGCTACACCTTC. It yields the protein CASALTADYGYTF.

The rearrangement joins TRBV11-2 to TRBJ1-3; possibly TRBD1 for D (5 bases). Germline V gives CDR1 SGHAT, CDR2 FQNNGV. The CDR3 contains 15 residues. The germline V and J ends were trimmed by 5 bases and 7 bases, with 18 bases remaining between them. CDR3 amino acids: CASSASGILRNTIYF. CDR3 bases: TGTGCCAGCAGCGCGTCAGGGATTTTGCGGAACACCATATATTTT.

This clone has a handful of counts. The gene calls are TRBV7-2 and TRBJ2-7; TRBD2 matches 7 bases. V gave up 4 bases and J gave up 2 bases; unmatched junction bases: 8. This CDR3 is 15 amino acids long. The germline CDR1 and CDR2 sequences are SGHTA and FQGNSA. CDR3: CASSSRGGSPYEQYF. DNA of the CDR3: TGTGCCAGCAGCTCCCGGGGAGGGAGCCCCTACGAGCAGTACTTC.

V gene TRBV6-1 combines with J gene TRBJ1-3; no firm D call. The CDR3 runs to 15 residues. Trimming removed 6 bases at V and 2 bases at J, with 14 bases between. Germline lookup yields CDR1 MNHNS and CDR2 SASEGT. The CDR3 loop is CASSQDPPPGNTIYF. Here the CDR3 DNA reads TGTGCCAGCAGCCAGGATCCCCCCCCTGGAAACACCATATATTTT.

The chain joins TRBV19 to TRBJ2-3; maybe TRBD2 (7 bases). Germline V CDR1 and CDR2: LNHDA, SQIVND (reference sequence). Trimming took 3 bases from V and 4 from J, leaving 11 bases between them. The CDR3 sequence is 14 residues long. The CDR3 DNA follows: TGTGCCAGTAGTATGGGCGGGGGCCCAGATACGCAGTATTTT. It specifies CASSMGGGPDTQYF. Based on the CDR3 plus reference TRBV19 and TRBJ2-3, the full variable domain is DGGITQSPKYLFRKEGQNVTLSCEQNLNHDAMYWYRQDPGQGLRLIYYSQIVNDFQKGDIAEGYSVSREKKESFPLTVTSAQKNPTAFYLCASSMGGGPDTQYFGPGTRLTVL.

The CDR3 loop is CASSFSGGTANTGELFF. In DNA form, the CDR3 reads TGTGCCAGCAGCTTTAGCGGGGGGACTGCGAACACCGGGGAGCTGTTTTTT. The rearrangement joins TRBV5-5 to TRBJ2-2; TRBD2 agrees at 10 bases. Germline CDR1 is SGHKS and CDR2 is YYEKEE (reference sequence). The ends lost 2 bases at V and 0 bases at J; junction bases unmatched: 4. The length of the CDR3 is 17 residues.

The V and J genes are TRBV11-2 and TRBJ1-5; D gene ambiguous. Germline V gives CDR1 SGHAT, CDR2 FQNNGV. The CDR3 has 15 amino acids. Trimming cost V 5 bases and J 3 bases, with 14 bases left between them. The chain's CDR3 is CASSTSNGPNQPQHF. CDR3 sequence (DNA): TGTGCCAGCAGCACCTCGAATGGGCCCAATCAGCCCCAGCATTTT.

This clone came up once. In DNA, the CDR3 is TGTGCCAGCAGCTTAGAGTTCAGGGGAGCAAATCAGCCCCAGCATTTT. Encoded protein: CASSLEFRGANQPQHF. This chain uses TRBV7-9 with TRBJ1-5; D is possibly TRBD1 (6 bases). CDR1 SEHNR and CDR2 FQNEAQ come from the germline V gene (reference sequence). Trimming left V 1 base short and J 4 bases short, with 14 bases between. This CDR3 has 16 residues.